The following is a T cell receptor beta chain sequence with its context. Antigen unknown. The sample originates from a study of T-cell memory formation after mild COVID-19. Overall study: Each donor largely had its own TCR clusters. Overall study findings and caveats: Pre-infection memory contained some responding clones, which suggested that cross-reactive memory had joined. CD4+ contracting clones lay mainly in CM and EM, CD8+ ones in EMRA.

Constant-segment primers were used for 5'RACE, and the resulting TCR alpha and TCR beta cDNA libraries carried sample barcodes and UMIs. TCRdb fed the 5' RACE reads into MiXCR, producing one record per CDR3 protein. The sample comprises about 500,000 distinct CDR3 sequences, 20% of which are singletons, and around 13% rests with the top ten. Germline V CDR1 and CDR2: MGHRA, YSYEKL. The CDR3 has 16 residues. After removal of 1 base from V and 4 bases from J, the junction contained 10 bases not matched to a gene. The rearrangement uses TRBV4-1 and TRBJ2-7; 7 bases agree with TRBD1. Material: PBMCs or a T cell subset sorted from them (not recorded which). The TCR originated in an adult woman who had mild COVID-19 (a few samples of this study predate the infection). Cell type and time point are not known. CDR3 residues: CASSQGPGDRAYEQYF. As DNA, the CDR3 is TGCGCCAGCAGCCAAGGTCCCGGGGACAGAGCTTACGAGCAGTACTTC.